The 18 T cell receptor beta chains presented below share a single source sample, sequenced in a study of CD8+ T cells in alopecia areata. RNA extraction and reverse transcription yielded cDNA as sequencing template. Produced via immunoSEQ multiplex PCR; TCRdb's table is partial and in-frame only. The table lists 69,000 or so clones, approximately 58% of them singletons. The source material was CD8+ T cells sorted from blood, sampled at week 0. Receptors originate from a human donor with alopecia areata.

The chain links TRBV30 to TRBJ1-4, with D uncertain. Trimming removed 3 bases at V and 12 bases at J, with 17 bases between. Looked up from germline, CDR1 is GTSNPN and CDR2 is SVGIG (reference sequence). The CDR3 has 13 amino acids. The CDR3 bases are TGTGCCTGGAGGCCTTTTGGTAAAGAGGAACTGTTTTTT. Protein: CAWRPFGKEELFF. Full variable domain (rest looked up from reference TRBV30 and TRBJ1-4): SQTIHQWPATLVQPVGSPLSLECTVEGTSNPNLYWYRQAAGRGLQLLFYSVGIGQISSEVPQNLSASRPQDRQFILSSKKLLLSDSGFYLCAWRPFGKEELFFGSGTQLSVL.

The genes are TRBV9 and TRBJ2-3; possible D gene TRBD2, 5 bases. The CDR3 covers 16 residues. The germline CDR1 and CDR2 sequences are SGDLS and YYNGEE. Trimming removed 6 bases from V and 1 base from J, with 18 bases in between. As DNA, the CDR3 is TGTGCCAGCACCCCTTCGGCGGGCCGGGGCACAGATACGCAGTATTTT. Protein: CASTPSAGRGTDTQYF. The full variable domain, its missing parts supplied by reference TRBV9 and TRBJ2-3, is DSGVTQTPKHLITATGQRVTLRCSPRSGDLSVYWYQQSLDQGLQFLIQYYNGEERAKGNILERFSAQQFPDLHSELNLSSLELGDSALYFCASTPSAGRGTDTQYFGPGTRLTVL.

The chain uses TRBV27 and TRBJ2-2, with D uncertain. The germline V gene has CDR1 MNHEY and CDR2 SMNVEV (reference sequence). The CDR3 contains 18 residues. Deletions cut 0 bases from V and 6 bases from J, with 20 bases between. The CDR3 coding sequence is TGTGCCAGCAGTTTATCTTACTACCGACAAGCCGGCGCCGGGGAGCTGTTTTTT. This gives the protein CASSLSYYRQAGAGELFF.

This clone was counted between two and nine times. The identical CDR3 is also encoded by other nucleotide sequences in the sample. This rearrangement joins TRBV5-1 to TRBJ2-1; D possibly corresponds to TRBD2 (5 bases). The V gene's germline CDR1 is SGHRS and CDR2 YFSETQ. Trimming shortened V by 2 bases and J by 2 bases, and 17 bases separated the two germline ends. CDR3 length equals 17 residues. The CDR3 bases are TGCGCCAGCAGCTTCACCCTTGAGGGAGTGGCCTACAATGAGCAGTTCTTC. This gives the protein CASSFTLEGVAYNEQFF.

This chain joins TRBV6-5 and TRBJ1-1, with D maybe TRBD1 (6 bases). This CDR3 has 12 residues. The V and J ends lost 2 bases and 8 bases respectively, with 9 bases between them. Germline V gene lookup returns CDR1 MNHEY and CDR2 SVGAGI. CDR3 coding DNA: TGTGCCAGCAGTTACAACGGGGGCGAAGCTTTCTTT. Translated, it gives CASSYNGGEAFF.

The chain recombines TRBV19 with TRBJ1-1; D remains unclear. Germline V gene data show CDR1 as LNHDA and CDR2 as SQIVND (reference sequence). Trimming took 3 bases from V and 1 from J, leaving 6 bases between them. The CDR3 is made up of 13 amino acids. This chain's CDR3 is CASSITANTEAFF. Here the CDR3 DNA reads TGTGCCAGTAGTATCACGGCGAACACTGAAGCTTTCTTT.

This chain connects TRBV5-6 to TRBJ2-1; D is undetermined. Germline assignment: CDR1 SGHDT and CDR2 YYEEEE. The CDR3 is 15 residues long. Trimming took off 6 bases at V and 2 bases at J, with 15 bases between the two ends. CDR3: CASTLNRQAYNEQFF. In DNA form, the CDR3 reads TGTGCCAGCACCCTCAACCGGCAGGCCTACAATGAGCAGTTCTTC.

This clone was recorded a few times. The CDR3 DNA reads as TGTGCCAGCAGCCCTTGGGACCGCCTGGACATTCAGTACTTC. This codes for CASSPWDRLDIQYF. The rearrangement links TRBV7-9 to TRBJ2-4, with D perhaps matching TRBD1 or TRBD2 (5 bases each). Deletions cut 5 bases from V and 8 bases from J, with 16 bases between. The CDR3 totals 14 residues. Germline lookup yields CDR1 SEHNR and CDR2 FQNEAQ (reference sequence).

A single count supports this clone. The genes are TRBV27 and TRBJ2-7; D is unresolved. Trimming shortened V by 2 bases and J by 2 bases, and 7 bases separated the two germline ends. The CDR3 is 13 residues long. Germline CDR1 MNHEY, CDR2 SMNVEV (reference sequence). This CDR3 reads CASSLGEPYEQYF. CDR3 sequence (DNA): TGTGCCAGCAGTTTAGGGGAACCCTACGAGCAGTACTTC.

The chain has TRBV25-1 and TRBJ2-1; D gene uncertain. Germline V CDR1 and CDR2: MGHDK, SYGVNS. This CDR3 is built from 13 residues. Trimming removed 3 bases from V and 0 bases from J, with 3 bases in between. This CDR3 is CASSESSYNEQFF. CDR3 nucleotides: TGTGCCAGCAGTGAGAGCTCCTACAATGAGCAGTTCTTC.

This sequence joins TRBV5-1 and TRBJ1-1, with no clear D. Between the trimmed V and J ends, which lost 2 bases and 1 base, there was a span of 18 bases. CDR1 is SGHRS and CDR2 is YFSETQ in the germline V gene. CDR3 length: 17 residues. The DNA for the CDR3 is TGCGCCAGCAGCTTCTTACGACACGAACCTCAGAACACTGAAGCTTTCTTT. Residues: CASSFLRHEPQNTEAFF.

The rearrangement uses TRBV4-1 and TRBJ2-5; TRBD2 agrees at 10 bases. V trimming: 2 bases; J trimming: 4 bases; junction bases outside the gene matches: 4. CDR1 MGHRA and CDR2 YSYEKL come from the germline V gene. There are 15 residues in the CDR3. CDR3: CASSQLAGDGETQYF. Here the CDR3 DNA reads TGCGCCAGCAGCCAACTAGCGGGAGATGGAGAGACCCAGTACTTC.

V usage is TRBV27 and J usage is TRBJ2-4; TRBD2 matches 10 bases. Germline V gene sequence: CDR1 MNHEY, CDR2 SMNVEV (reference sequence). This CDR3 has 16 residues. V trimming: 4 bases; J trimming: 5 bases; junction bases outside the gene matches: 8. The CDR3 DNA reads TGTGCCAGCAGTTCACTAGGGCTAGCGGGAGAAAACATTCAGTACTTC. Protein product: CASSSLGLAGENIQYF.

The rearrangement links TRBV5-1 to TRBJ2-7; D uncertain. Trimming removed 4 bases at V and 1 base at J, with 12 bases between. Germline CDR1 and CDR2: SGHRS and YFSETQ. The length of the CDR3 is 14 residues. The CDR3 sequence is CASSAVERSYEQYF. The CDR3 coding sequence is TGCGCCAGCAGCGCCGTGGAGCGATCCTACGAGCAGTACTTC. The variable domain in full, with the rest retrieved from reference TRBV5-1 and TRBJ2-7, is KAGVTQTPRYLIKTRGQQVTLSCSPISGHRSVSWYQQTPGQGLQFLFEYFSETQRNKGNFPGRFSGRQFSNSRSEMNVSTLELGDSALYLCASSAVERSYEQYFGPGTRLTVT.

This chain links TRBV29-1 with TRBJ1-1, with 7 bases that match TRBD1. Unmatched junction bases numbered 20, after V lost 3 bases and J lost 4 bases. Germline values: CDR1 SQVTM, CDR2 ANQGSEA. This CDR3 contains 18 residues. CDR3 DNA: TGCAGCGTTGAGAGTAACGACAGGGCGCAGTTGGTGGGCACTGAAGCTTTCTTT. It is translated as CSVESNDRAQLVGTEAFF.

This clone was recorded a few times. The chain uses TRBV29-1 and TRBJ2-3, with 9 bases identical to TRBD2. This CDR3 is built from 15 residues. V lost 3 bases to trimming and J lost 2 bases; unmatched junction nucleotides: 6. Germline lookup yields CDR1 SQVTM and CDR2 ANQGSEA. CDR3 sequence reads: CSVEVSGRLTDTQYF. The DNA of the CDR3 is TGCAGCGTTGAGGTCAGCGGGAGGCTCACAGATACGCAGTATTTT.

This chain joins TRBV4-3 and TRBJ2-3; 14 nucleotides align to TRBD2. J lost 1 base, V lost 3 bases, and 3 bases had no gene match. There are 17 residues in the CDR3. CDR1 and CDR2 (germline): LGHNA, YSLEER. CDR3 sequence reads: CASSHGTSGGGTDTQYF. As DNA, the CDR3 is TGCGCCAGCAGCCATGGGACTAGCGGGGGAGGCACAGATACGCAGTATTTT.

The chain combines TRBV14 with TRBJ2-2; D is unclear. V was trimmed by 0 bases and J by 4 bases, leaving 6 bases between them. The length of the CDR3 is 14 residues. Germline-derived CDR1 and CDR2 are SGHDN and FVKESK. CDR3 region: CASSQDRVTGELFF. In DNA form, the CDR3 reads TGTGCCAGCAGCCAAGATAGGGTCACCGGGGAGCTGTTTTTT.